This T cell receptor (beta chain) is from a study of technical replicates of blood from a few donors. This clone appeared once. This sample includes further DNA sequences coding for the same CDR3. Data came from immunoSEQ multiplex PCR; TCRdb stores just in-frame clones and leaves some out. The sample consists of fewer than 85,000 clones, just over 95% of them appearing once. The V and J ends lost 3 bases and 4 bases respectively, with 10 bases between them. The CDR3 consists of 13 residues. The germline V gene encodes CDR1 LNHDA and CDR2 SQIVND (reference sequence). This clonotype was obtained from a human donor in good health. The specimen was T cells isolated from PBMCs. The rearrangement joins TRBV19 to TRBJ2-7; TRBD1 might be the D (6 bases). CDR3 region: CASSIQGSYEQYF. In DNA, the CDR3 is TGTGCCAGTAGTATTCAGGGGAGTTACGAGCAGTACTTC.